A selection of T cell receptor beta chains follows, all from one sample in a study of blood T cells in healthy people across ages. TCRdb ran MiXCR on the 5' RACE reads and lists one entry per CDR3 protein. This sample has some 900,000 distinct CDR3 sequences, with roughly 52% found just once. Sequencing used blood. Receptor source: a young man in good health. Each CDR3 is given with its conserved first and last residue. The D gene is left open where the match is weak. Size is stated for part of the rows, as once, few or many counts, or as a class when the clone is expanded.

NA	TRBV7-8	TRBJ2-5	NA	CASSLIGGAGETQYF	TGTGCCAGCAGCCTAATAGGGGGGGCAGGGGAGACCCAGTACTTC
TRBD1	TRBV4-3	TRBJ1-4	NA	CASSQGSRGPEKLFF	TGCGCCAGCAGCCAAGGCAGCAGGGGGCCTGAAAAACTGTTTTTT
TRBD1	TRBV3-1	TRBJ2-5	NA	CASSQDRGQGIETQYF	TGTGCCAGCAGCCAAGATCGCGGACAGGGGATAGAGACCCAGTACTTC
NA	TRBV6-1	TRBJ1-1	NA	CASSPWGQGNSEAFF	TGTGCCAGCAGCCCCTGGGGGCAGGGTAATTCTGAAGCTTTCTTT
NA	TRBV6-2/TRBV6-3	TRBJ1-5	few	CASSYPGEGNQPQHF	TGTGCCAGCAGTTATCCAGGGGAAGGCAATCAGCCCCAGCATTTT
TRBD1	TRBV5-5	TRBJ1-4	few	CASSRQGTEKLFF	TGTGCCAGCAGCAGACAGGGGACTGAAAAACTGTTTTTT
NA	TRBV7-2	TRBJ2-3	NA	CASSLARRLTSTDTQYF	TGTGCCAGCAGCTTAGCACGACGGCTCACTAGCACAGATACGCAGTATTTT
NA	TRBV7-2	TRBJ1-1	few	CASSLFQNTEAFF	TGTGCCAGCAGCTTATTTCAGAACACTGAAGCTTTCTTT
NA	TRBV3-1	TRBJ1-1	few	CASSQDHRNTEAFF	TGTGCCAGCAGCCAAGATCATCGGAACACTGAAGCTTTCTTT
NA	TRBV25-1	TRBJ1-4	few	CASSERGRATNEKLFF	TGTGCCAGCAGTGAGCGGGGGAGGGCAACTAATGAAAAACTGTTTTTT
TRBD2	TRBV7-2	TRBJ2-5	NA	CASSWRTSDGETQYF	TGTGCCAGCAGCTGGCGGACTAGCGACGGAGAGACCCAGTACTTC
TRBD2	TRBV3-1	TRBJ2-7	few	CASRGTSGDSYEQYF	TGTGCCAGCAGGGGGACTAGCGGGGATTCTTACGAGCAGTACTTC
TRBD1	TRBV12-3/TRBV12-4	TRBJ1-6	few	CASSRDRGGSPLHF	TGTGCCAGCAGTCGGGACAGGGGAGGTTCACCCCTCCACTTT
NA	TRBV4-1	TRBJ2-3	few	CASSQEWRKVTDTQYF	TGCGCCAGCAGCCAAGAATGGCGTAAGGTCACAGATACGCAGTATTTT
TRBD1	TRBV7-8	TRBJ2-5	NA	CASSLAGQGKTTQYF	TGTGCCAGCAGCTTAGCCGGACAGGGAAAGACGACCCAGTACTTC
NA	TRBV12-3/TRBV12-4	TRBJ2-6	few	CASSFGGAGANVLTF	TGTGCCAGCAGTTTCGGAGGGGCCGGGGCCAACGTCCTGACTTTC
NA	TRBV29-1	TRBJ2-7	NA	CSVEESATPGYEQYF	TGCAGCGTTGAAGAGAGTGCGACACCAGGCTACGAGCAGTACTTC
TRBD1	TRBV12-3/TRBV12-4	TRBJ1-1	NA	CASSVGQGMDTEAFF	TGTGCCAGCAGCGTGGGACAGGGGATGGACACTGAAGCTTTCTTT
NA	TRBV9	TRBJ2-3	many	CASSVADTQYF	TGTGCCAGCAGCGTCGCAGATACGCAGTATTTT
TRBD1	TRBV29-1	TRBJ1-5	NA	CSVGDRGNQPRHF	TGCAGCGTTGGGGACAGGGGTAATCAGCCCCGGCATTTT
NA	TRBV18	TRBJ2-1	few	CASSPARDNEQFF	TGTGCCAGCTCCCCCGCCAGAGACAATGAGCAGTTCTTC
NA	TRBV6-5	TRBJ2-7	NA	CASSYSPGRDEQYF	TGTGCCAGCAGTTACTCCCCGGGGCGGGACGAGCAGTACTTC
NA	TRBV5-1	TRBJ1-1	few	CASSLAFQIGTEAFF	TGCGCCAGCAGCTTGGCCTTCCAGATCGGCACTGAAGCTTTCTTT
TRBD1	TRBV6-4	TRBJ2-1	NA	CASSESGTGGNEQFF	TGTGCCAGCAGTGAGTCCGGGACAGGTGGGAATGAGCAGTTCTTC
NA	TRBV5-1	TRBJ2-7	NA	CASSPLRLQGYEQYF	TGCGCCAGCAGCCCTTTACGGCTCCAAGGCTACGAGCAGTACTTC